This T cell receptor (beta chain) was sequenced in a study of cytomegalovirus exposure and HLA in healthy donors. Study-wide context: HLA-typed donors were the source of roughly 85 million unique TCRs held in an early data release.

This clone has only one observation. The antigen is unknown. PCR was performed using 60 Vbeta and 13 Jbeta primers. Libraries were prepared by immunoSEQ multiplex PCR; TCRdb keeps only in-frame clonotypes and omits some of them. Counted here are 110,000 or so clones, over 65% occurring once; the ten biggest clones make up around 4%. CDR3 length: 17 amino acids. CDR1 and CDR2 from the germline V gene are SGHVS and FQNEAQ. With V trimmed by 4 bases and J by 9 bases, 17 bases remained unmatched. Study-wide points: When presence/absence was analysed, sequencing depth was taken to be roughly uniform across donors. Among the most significant clusters, several appeared linked to common viral pathogens in a later analysis.

Sequenced: PBMCs. This clonotype was sampled from a woman aged 40-49 years in good health and CMV-seropositive. The chain combines TRBV7-8 with TRBJ2-1; 8 bases line up with TRBD2. CDR3 loop: CASSSKAAGAYGGEQFF. As DNA, the CDR3 is TGTGCCAGCAGCTCAAAGGCAGCGGGAGCGTATGGCGGTGAGCAGTTCTTC.